This T cell receptor beta chain derives from a study of cytomegalovirus exposure and HLA in healthy donors. Study details: As an earlier analysis found, around 200 million T cells yielded some 120 million unique TCR beta sequences. Study-level points and caveats: Specificity for CMV antigens was confirmed in vitro for a few of the CMV-associated chains.

Deletions cut 1 base from V and 4 bases from J, with 10 bases between. This CDR3 is built from 14 residues. Looked up from germline, CDR1 is LNHNV and CDR2 is YYDKDF (reference sequence). This clone was seen a few times. Its target is unknown. The primer mix had 60 Vbeta and 13 Jbeta primers. In the original analysis: The count from a later analysis was some 83 million unique TCR beta chains, around 10 million of them shared. Only in-frame clones appear in the TCRdb table, and some are missing; sequencing was by immunoSEQ multiplex PCR. V, J and clone size reflect that table, while D and trimming were determined from the DNA. Of approximately 100,000 clones listed, less than 10% are singletons.

The rearrangement joins TRBV15 to TRBJ1-1, with D possibly TRBD1 on 5 matching bases. This TCR was recovered from a man in his fifties in good health and CMV-seropositive. Material for sequencing was PBMCs. CDR3 residues: CATSRVGVGTEAFF. CDR3 coding DNA: TGTGCCACCAGCAGAGTAGGGGTGGGCACTGAAGCTTTCTTT.